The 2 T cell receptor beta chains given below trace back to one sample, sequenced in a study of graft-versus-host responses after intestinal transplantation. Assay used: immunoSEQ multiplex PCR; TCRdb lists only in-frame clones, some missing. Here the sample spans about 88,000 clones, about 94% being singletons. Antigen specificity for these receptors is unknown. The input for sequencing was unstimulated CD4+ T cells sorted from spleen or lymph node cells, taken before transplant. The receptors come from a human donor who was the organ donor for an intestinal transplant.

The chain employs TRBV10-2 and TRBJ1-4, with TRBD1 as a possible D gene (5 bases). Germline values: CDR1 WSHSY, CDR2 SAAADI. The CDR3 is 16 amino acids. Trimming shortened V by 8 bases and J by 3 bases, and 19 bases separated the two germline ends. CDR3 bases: TGCGCCAGCCGGGGGGGAAGGGCCTTAGCTAATGAAAAACTGTTTTTT. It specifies CASRGGRALANEKLFF.

The DNA for the CDR3 is TGTGCCAGCAGCTTGCCTGGGGGTGGTCGCACAGATACGCAGTATTTT. Protein: CASSLPGGGRTDTQYF. This rearrangement joins TRBV5-4 to TRBJ2-3; D is tentatively TRBD1 or TRBD2 (5 bases each). The CDR3 loop spans 16 amino acids. Germline CDR1 reads SGHNT; CDR2 reads YYREEE (reference sequence). The ends were cut back, 1 base at V and 1 base at J, with 13 bases in the middle.